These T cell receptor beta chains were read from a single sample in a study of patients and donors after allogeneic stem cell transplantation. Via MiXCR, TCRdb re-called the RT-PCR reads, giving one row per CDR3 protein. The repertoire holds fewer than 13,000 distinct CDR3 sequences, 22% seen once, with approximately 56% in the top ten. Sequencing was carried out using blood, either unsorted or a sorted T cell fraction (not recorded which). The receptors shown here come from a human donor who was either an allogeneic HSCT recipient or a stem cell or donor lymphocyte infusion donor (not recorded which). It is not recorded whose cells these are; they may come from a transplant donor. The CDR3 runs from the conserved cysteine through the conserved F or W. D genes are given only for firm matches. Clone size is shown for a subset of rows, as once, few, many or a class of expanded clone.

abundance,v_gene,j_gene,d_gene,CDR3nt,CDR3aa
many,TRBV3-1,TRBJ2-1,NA,TGTGCCAGCAGCCAACTTGGCGGTGAGCAGTTCTTC,CASSQLGGEQFF
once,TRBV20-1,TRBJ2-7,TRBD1,TGCAGTGCATCGGACAGGGGGACCTACGAGCAGTACTTC,CSASDRGTYEQYF
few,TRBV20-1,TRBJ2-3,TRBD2,TGCAGTGCTGTCGGGACTAGCGGGGGGGCCGGTACAGATACGCAGTATTTT,CSAVGTSGGAGTDTQYF
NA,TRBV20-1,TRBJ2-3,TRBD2,TGCAGTGCTAGCCTCCGGGGGGGCAGCACAGATACGCAGTATTTT,CSASLRGGSTDTQYF
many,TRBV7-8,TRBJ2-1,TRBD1,TGTGCCAGCAGCTCCTCCGGGACAGGGGGCGCCCATGAGCAGTTCTTC,CASSSSGTGGAHEQFF
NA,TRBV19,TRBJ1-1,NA,TGTGCCAGTAGTGAGGTGGTTAGATCTGAAGCTTTCTTT,CASSEVVRSEAFF
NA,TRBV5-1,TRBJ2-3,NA,TGCGCCAGCAGCCAAGGGGGTACAGATACGCAGTATTTT,CASSQGGTDTQYF
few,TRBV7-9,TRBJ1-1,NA,TGTGCCAGCAGCTTTTACAGGGATAGCACTGAAGCTTTCTTT,CASSFYRDSTEAFF
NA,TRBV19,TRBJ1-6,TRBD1,TGTGCCTCACACCGGGACAGTAATTCACCCCTCCACTTT,CASHRDSNSPLHF
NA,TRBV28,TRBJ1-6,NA,TGTGCCAGCAGGGGGTGGGAGGTTAATTCACCCCTCCACTTT,CASRGWEVNSPLHF
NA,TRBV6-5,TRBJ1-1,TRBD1,TGTGCCAGCAGTGGTCGACAGGGGGCGGGATACGATAGAGCTTTCTTT,CASSGRQGAGYDRAFF
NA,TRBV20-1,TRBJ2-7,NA,TGCAGTGGCCTCAGCTCCTACGAGCAGTACTTC,CSGLSSYEQYF
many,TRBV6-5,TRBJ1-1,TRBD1,TGTGCCAGCAGCCGAGGGGGCGCGACAGTTAACACTGAAGCTTTCTTT,CASSRGGATVNTEAFF
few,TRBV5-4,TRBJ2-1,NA,TGTGCCAGCACTGAGGGTGGCCAGAGTCAGGGGCAGTTCTTC,CASTEGGQSQGQFF
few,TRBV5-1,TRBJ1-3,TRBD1,TGCGCCAGCAGCTCCGGACAGGGAGGAAACACCATATATTTT,CASSSGQGGNTIYF
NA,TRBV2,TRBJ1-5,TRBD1,TGTGCCAGCAGTACCGGGACAGGTAGCAATCAGCCCCAGCATTTT,CASSTGTGSNQPQHF
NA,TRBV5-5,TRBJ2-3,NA,TGTGCCAGCAGCTCGCCGGGACCTGCTTCAGATACGCAGTATTTT,CASSSPGPASDTQYF
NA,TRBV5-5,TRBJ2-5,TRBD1,TGTGCCAGCAGCAGGCCGACAGGGCTGAAGGGGACCCAGTACTTC,CASSRPTGLKGTQYF
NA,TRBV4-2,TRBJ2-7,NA,TGTGCCAGCAGCCCTTTGGAGGGGAGCAAGCACGAGCAGTACTTC,CASSPLEGSKHEQYF
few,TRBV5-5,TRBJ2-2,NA,TGTGCCAGCAGCTTGGGAGCTAGGGATGCCACCGGGGAGCTGTTTTTT,CASSLGARDATGELFF
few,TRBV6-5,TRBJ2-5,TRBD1,TGTGCCAGCTCTCTCGAAAGGGGGCGTTGGGAGACCCAGTACTTC,CASSLERGRWETQYF
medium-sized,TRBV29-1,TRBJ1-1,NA,TGCAGCGCCACGAGAGGGAGGACTGAAGCTTTCTTT,CSATRGRTEAFF
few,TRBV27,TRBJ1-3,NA,TGTGCCAGCAGTCCTTGGACCGGAAACACCATATATTTT,CASSPWTGNTIYF
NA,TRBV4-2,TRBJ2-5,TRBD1,TGTGCCAGCAGGGGGTCGGGACAGGGCCAAGAGACCCAGTACTTC,CASRGSGQGQETQYF
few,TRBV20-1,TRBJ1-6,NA,TGCAGTGCTAGAGATGGGGGACGGACTTATAATTCACCCCTCCACTTT,CSARDGGRTYNSPLHF
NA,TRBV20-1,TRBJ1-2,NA,TGCAGTGCCCGGACAGAAAGCTACACCTTC,CSARTESYTF
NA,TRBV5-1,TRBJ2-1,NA,TGCGCCAGCAGCGCGGGACAGAACAATGAGCAGTTCTTC,CASSAGQNNEQFF
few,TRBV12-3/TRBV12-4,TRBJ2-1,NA,TGTGCCAGCAGTTTTCGGCAGGGCGTGACCTACAATGAGCAGTTCTTC,CASSFRQGVTYNEQFF
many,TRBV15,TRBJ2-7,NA,TGTGCCACCAGCAGAGATAAGGGGCTCTACGAGCAGTACTTC,CATSRDKGLYEQYF
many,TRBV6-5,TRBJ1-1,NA,TGTGCCAGCAGTTACAGGTCAGGGGAAGCTTTCTTT,CASSYRSGEAFF
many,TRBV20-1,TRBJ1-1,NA,TGCAGTGCTGACCACCGCCTTGGACAGAAACGTGAAGCTTTCTTT,CSADHRLGQKREAFF
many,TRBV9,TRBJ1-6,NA,TGTGCCAGCAGCCCCCAGACCGCTAATTCACCCCTCCACTTT,CASSPQTANSPLHF
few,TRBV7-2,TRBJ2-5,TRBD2,TGTGCCAGCAGCCTAGCGGGGAGAGAGACCCAGTACTTC,CASSLAGRETQYF
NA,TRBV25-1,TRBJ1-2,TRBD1,TGTGCCAGCCCTAACCTAGACAGGGTCGAACTGGGCTACACCTTC,CASPNLDRVELGYTF
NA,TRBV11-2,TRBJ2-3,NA,TGTGCCAGCAGCCCCCTAGGCGGGGGCCATACGCAGTATTTT,CASSPLGGGHTQYF
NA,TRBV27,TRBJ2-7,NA,TGTGCCAGCAGCACCCGCCATTATTACGAGCAGTACTTC,CASSTRHYYEQYF
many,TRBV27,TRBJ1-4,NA,TGTGCCAGCAGTTTTGATACAACTAATGAAAAACTGTTTTTT,CASSFDTTNEKLFF
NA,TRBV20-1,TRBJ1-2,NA,TGCAGTGCTAGGAACGACAACTATGGCTACACCTTC,CSARNDNYGYTF
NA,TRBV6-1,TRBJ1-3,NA,TGTGCCAGCAGTGAAGCGCACGGGCTGGGAGGAAACACCATATATTTT,CASSEAHGLGGNTIYF
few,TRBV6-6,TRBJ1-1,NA,TGTGCCAGCAGTCAAGGGGACACTGAAGCTTTCTTT,CASSQGDTEAFF
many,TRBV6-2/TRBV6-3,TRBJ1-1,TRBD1,TGTGCCAGCAGAACCACAGGGGACTCAAGTGAAGCTTTCTTT,CASRTTGDSSEAFF
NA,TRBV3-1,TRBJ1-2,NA,TGTGCCAGCAGCCAAAGGGGCAGTGGCTACACCTTC,CASSQRGSGYTF
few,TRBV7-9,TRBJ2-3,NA,TGTGCCAGCAGCTTTTGGGGGGGCGAAGATACGCAGTATTTT,CASSFWGGEDTQYF
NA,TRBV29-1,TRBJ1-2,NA,TGCAGCGTTGAGGCCCCTAACTATGACTACACCTTC,CSVEAPNYDYTF
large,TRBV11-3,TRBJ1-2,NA,TGTGCCAGCAGCGGGACTGCAACCTCTAACTATGGCTACACCTTC,CASSGTATSNYGYTF
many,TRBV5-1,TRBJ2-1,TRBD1,TGCGCCAGCAGCTTGGAGGGACAGGGCTCCTACAATGAGCAGTTCTTC,CASSLEGQGSYNEQFF
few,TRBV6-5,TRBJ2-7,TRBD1,TGTGCCAGCAGTTACCGCCTGAGGGGGACAGATCTTTACGAGCAGTACTTC,CASSYRLRGTDLYEQYF
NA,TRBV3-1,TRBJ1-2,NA,TGTGCCAGCAGCCAAGAGGGAGGGAACTATGGCTACACCTTC,CASSQEGGNYGYTF
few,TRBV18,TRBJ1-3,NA,TGTGCCAGCTCACCCCTGCGGGACACCTCAAGCTCTGGAAACACCATATATTTT,CASSPLRDTSSSGNTIYF
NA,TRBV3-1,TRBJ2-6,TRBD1,TGTGCCAGCGGTCGGACAGGGGGCTTTGGGGCCAACGTCCTGACTTTC,CASGRTGGFGANVLTF
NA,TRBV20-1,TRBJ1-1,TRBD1,TGCAGTGCGGGAAGACGCGGGACAGGGGTCACTGAAGCTTTCTTT,CSAGRRGTGVTEAFF
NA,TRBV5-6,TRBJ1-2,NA,TGTGCCAGCAGGACTCGGGGAGCTAACTATGGCTACACCTTC,CASRTRGANYGYTF
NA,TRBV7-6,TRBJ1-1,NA,TGTGCCAGCAGCCTCGACGGGACCAACACTGAAGCTTTCTTT,CASSLDGTNTEAFF
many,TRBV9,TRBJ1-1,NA,TGTGCCAGCACCCAGGGCATAAACACTGAAGCTTTCTTT,CASTQGINTEAFF
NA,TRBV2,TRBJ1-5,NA,TGTGCCAGCAGTGCCCGGGACAGCAATCAGCCCCAGCATTTT,CASSARDSNQPQHF
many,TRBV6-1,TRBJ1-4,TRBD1,TGTGCCAGCAAGAAGGGGGCCGAAGAAAAACTGTTTTTT,CASKKGAEEKLFF